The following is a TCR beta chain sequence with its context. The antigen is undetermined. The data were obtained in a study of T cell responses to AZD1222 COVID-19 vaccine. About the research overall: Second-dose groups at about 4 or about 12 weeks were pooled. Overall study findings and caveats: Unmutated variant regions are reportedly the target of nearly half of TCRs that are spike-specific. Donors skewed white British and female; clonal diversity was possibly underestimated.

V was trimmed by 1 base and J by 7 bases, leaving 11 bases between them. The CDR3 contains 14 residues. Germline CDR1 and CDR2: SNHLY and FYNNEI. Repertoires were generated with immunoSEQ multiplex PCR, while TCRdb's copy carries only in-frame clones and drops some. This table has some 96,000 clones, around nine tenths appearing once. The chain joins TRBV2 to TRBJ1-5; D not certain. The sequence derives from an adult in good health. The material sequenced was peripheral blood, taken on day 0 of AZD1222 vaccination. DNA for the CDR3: TGTGCCAGCAGTGAAGGGCAATTAGGGCAGCCCCAGCATTTT. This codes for CASSEGQLGQPQHF. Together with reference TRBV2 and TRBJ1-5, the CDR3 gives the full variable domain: EPEVTQTPSHQVTQMGQEVILRCVPISNHLYFYWYRQILGQKVEFLVSFYNNEISEKSEIFDDQFSVERPDGSNFTLKIRSTKLEDSAMYFCASSEGQLGQPQHFGDGTRLSIL.